This T cell receptor beta chain was profiled in a study of CD8+ T cells in alopecia areata. V was shortened by 3 bases and J by 6 bases, with 11 bases between the two germline ends. This CDR3 contains 12 residues. From germline, CDR1 is SQVTM and CDR2 ANQGSEA. In each case, RNA was isolated and then reverse transcribed into cDNA as the sequencing template. Clones were read by immunoSEQ multiplex PCR, and TCRdb kept only the in-frame ones, dropping some. Among 50,000 to 80,000 clones, 44% were seen once, and the ten largest hold just over 50%. In alopecia areata patients, both lesional scalp punch biopsies and peripheral blood were collected.

The source material was NKG2D-low CD8+ T cells sorted from blood. This chain connects TRBV29-1 to TRBJ1-2, with a tentative D call TRBD1 (5 bases). This clonotype originated in a human donor with alopecia areata. CDR3 protein: CSVERGLDGYTF. In DNA, the CDR3 is TGCAGCGTTGAGCGGGGCTTGGATGGCTACACCTTC. The entire variable domain, with the rest obtained from reference TRBV29-1 and TRBJ1-2, is as follows: SAVISQKPSRDICQRGTSLTIQCQVDSQVTMMFWYRQQPGQSLTLIATANQGSEATYESGFVIDKFPISRPNLTFSTLTVSNMSPEDSSIYLCSVERGLDGYTFGSGTRLTVV.